This T cell receptor (beta chain) stems from a study of chemoradiotherapy in HPV16-positive cancers. Study outcomes and limitations: Better recurrence-free survival went with HPV-responsive T-cell expansion in HPV16-positive patients.

Sequencing was performed with immunoSEQ multiplex PCR; in TCRdb, only in-frame clones are kept and a portion is missing. The table includes fewer than 40,000 clones, approximately 92% detected once. The CDR3 is made up of 14 amino acids. Germline CDR1 MDHEN, CDR2 SYDVKM. With V trimmed by 6 bases and J by 6 bases, 10 bases remained unmatched. For this clone: Its antigen is unidentified.

The rearrangement uses TRBV28 and TRBJ1-1, with 7 bases identical to TRBD1. The material was blood, obtained from a patient who underwent chemoradiotherapy. This clonotype was sampled from a human donor with HPV-associated anogenital cancer. DNA of the CDR3: TGTGCCAGCAGCCCCCTCCACAGGGGCTCTGAAGCTTTCTTT. It specifies CASSPLHRGSEAFF.